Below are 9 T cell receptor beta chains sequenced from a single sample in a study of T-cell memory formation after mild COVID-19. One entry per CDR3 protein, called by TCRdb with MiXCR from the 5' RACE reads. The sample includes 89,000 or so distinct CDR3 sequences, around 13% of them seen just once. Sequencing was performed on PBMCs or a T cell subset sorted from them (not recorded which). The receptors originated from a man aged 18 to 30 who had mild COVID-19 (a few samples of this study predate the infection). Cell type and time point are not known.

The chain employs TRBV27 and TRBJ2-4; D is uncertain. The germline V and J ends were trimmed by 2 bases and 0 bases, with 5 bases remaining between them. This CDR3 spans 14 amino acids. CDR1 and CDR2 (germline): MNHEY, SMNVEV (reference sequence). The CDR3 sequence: CASSLTLAKNIQYF. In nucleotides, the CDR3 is TGTGCCAGCAGTTTAACGTTAGCCAAAAACATTCAGTACTTC.

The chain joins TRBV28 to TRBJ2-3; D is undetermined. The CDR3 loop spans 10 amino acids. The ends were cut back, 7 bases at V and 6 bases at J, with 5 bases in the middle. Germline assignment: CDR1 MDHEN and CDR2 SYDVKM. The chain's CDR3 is CASNADTQYF. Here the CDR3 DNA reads TGTGCCAGCAACGCGGATACGCAGTATTTT.

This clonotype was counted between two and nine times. The CDR3 protein is CASSYGGFNEQFF. The CDR3 DNA follows: TGTGCCAGCAGCTATGGGGGATTCAATGAGCAGTTCTTC. The chain carries TRBV12-3 or TRBV12-4 and TRBJ2-1; D may correspond to TRBD1 or TRBD2 (5 bases each). The CDR3 runs 13 residues. The V and J ends lost 6 bases and 6 bases respectively, with 12 bases between them.

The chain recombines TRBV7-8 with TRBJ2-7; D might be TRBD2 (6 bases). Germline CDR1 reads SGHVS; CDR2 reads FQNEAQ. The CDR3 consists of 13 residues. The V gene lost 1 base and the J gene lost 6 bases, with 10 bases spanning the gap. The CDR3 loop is CASSLVGGSEQYF. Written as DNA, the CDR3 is TGTGCCAGCAGCTTAGTAGGAGGGTCCGAGCAGTACTTC. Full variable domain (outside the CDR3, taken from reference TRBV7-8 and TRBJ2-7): GAGVSQSPRYKVAKRGQDVALRCDPISGHVSLFWYQQALGQGPEFLTYFQNEAQLDKSGLPSDRFFAERPEGSVSTLKIQRTQQEDSAVYLCASSLVGGSEQYFGPGTRLTVT.

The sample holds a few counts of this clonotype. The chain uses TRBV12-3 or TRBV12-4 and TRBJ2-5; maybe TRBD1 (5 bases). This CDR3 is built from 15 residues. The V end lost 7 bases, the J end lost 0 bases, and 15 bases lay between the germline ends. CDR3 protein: CASIDTDKYQETQYF. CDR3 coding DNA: TGTGCCAGCATTGATACGGACAAGTACCAAGAGACCCAGTACTTC.

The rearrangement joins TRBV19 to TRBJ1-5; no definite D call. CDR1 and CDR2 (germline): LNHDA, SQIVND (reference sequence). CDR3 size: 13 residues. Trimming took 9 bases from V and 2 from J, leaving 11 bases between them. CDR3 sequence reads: CASVRRGNQPQHF. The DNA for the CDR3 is TGTGCCAGCGTGAGAAGAGGCAATCAGCCCCAGCATTTT.

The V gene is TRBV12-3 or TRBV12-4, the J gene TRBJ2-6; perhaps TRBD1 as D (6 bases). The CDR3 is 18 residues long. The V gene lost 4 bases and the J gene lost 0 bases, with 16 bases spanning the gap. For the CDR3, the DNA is TGTGCCAGCAGTTCCCTCGGACAGTTACACTCTGGGGCCAACGTCCTGACTTTC. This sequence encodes CASSSLGQLHSGANVLTF.

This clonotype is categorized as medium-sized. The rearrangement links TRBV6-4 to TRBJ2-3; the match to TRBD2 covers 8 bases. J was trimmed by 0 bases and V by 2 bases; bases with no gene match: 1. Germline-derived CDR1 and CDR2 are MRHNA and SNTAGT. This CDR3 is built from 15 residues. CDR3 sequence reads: CASSDGLASTDTQYF. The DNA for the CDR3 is TGTGCCAGCAGTGACGGACTAGCTAGCACAGATACGCAGTATTTT.

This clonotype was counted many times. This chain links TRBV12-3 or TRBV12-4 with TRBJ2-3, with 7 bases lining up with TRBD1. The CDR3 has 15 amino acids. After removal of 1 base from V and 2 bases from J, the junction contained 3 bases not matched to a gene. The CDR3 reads CASSLVGQATDTQYF. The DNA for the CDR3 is TGTGCCAGCAGTTTAGTAGGACAGGCCACAGATACGCAGTATTTT.